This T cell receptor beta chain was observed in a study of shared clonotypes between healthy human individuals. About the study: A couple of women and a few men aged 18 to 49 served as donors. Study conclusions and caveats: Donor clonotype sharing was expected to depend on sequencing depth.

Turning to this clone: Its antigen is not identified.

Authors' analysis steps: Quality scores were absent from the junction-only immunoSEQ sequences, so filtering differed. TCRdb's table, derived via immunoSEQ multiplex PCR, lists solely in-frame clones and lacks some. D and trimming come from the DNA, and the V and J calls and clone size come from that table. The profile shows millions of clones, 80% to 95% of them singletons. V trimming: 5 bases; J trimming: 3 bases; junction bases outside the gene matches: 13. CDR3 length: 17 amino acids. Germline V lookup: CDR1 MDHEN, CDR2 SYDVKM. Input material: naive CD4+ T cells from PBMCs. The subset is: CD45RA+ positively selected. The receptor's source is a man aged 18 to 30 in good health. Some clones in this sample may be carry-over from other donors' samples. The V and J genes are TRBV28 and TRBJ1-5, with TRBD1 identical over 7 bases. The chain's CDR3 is CASSTPSRGNDNQPQHF. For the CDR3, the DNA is TGTGCCAGCAGTACACCTAGCAGGGGGAATGACAATCAGCCCCAGCATTTT.